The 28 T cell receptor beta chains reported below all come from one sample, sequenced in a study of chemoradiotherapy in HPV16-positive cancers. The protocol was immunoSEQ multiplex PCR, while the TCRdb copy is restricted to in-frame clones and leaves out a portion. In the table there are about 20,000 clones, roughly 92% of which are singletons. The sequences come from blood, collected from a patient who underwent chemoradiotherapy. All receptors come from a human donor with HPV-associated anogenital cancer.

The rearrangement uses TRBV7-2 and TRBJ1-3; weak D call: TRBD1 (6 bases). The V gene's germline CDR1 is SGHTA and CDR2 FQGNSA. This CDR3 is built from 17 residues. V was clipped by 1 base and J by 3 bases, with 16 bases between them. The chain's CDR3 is CASSLGSAGAIGNTIYF. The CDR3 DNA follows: TGTGCCAGCAGCTTAGGATCTGCAGGGGCAATTGGAAACACCATATATTTT.

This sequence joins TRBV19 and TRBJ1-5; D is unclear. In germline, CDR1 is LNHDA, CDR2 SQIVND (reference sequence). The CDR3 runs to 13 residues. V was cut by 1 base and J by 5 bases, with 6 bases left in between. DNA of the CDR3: TGTGCCAGTAGTATAGTTGTCGATCAGCCCCAGCATTTT. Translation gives CASSIVVDQPQHF.

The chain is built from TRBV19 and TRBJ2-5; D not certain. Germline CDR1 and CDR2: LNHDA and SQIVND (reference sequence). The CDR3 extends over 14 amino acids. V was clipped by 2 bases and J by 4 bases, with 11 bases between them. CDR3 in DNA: TGTGCCAGTAGTATACGGTTGGGCGGAGAGACCCAGTACTTC. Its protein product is CASSIRLGGETQYF. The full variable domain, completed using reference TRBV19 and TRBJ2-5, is DGGITQSPKYLFRKEGQNVTLSCEQNLNHDAMYWYRQDPGQGLRLIYYSQIVNDFQKGDIAEGYSVSREKKESFPLTVTSAQKNPTAFYLCASSIRLGGETQYFGPGTRLLVL.

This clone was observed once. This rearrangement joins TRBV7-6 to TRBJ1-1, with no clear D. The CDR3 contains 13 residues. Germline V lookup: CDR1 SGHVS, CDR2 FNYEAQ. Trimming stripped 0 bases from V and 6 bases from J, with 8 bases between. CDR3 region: CASSLALQSEAFF. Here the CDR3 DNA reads TGTGCCAGCAGCTTAGCTCTACAGTCTGAAGCTTTCTTT.

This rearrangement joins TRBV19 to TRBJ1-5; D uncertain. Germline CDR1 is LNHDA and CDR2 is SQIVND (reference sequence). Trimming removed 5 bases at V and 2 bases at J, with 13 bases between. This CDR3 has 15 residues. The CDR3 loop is CASSFGVYGNQPQHF. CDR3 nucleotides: TGTGCCAGTAGTTTTGGGGTTTACGGCAATCAGCCCCAGCATTTT.

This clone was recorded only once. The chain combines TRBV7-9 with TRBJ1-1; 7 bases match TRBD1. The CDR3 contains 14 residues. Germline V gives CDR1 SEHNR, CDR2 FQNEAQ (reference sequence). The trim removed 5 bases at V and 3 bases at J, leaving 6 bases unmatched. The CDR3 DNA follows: TGTGCCAGCAGCACAGGGGTCCCATACACTGAAGCTTTCTTT. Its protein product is CASSTGVPYTEAFF.

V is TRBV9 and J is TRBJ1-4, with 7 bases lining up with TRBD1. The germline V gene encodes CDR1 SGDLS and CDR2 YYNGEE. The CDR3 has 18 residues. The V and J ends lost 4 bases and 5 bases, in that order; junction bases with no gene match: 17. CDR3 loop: CASSPEPPRTGTNEKLFF. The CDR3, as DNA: TGTGCCAGCAGCCCAGAACCCCCCAGGACAGGCACCAATGAAAAACTGTTTTTT.

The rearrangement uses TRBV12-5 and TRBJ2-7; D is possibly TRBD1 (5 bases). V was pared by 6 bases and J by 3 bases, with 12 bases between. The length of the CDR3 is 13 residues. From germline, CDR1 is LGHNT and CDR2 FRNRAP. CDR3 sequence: CASGPRTIYEQYF. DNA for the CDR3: TGTGCTAGTGGGCCCAGGACAATCTACGAGCAGTACTTC.

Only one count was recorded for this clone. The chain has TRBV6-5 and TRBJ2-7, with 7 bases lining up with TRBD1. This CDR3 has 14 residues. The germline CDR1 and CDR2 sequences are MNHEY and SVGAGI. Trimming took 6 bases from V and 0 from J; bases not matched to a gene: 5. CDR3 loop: CASSTRQGSYEQYF. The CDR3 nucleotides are TGTGCCAGCAGCACAAGACAGGGCTCCTACGAGCAGTACTTC.

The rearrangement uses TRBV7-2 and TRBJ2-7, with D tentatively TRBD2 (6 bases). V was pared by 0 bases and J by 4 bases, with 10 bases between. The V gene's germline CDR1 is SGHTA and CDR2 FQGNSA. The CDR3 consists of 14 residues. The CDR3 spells CASSLALGGYEQYF. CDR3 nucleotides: TGTGCCAGCAGCTTAGCGCTGGGGGGATACGAGCAGTACTTC.

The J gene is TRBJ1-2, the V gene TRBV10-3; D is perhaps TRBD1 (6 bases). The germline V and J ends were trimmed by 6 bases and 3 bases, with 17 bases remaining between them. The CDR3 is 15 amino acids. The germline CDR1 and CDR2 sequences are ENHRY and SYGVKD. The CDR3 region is CAIRDSGRGYYGYTF. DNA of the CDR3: TGTGCCATCAGGGACAGCGGCCGAGGTTACTATGGCTACACCTTC.

The CDR3 DNA reads TGTGCCAGCAGTTTAGGACTAGGAGTCTACAATGAGCAGTTCTTC. It is translated as CASSLGLGVYNEQFF. The rearrangement joins TRBV27 to TRBJ2-1; 7 bases agree with TRBD2. The V gene's germline CDR1 is MNHEY and CDR2 SMNVEV (reference sequence). Germline trimming cut 2 bases from V and 3 bases from J; bases unmatched to any gene: 4. The CDR3 is 15 amino acids.

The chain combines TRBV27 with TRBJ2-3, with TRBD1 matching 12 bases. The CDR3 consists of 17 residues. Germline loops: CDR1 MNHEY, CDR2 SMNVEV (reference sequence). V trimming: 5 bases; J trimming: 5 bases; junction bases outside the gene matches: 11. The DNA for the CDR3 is TGTGCCAGCAGTGCTCAGGGGACAGGGGGCTGGGGAGATACGCAGTATTTT. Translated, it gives CASSAQGTGGWGDTQYF.

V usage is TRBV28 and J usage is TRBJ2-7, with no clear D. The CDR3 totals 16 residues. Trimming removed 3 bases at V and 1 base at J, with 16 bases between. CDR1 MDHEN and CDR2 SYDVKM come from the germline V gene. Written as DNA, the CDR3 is TGTGCCAGCAGTTTCTCAAACCCAAGAGTTTCCTACGAGCAGTACTTC. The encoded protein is CASSFSNPRVSYEQYF. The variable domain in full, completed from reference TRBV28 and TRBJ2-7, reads DVKVTQSSRYLVKRTGEKVFLECVQDMDHENMFWYRQDPGLGLRLIYFSYDVKMKEKGDIPEGYSVSREKKERFSLILESASTNQTSMYLCASSFSNPRVSYEQYFGPGTRLTVT.

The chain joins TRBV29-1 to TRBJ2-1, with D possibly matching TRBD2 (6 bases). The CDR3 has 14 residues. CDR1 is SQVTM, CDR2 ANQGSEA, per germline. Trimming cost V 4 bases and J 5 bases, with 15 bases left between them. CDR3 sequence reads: CSVGGSSAHNEQFF. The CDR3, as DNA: TGCAGCGTTGGGGGGTCTAGCGCCCACAATGAGCAGTTCTTC.

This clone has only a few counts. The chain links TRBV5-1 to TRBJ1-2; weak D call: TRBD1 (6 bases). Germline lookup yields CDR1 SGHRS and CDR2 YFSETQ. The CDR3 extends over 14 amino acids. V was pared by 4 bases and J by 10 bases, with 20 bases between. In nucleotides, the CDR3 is TGCGCCAGCAGCCTGGACAGATCAACCGCCTACTACACCTTC. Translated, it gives CASSLDRSTAYYTF.

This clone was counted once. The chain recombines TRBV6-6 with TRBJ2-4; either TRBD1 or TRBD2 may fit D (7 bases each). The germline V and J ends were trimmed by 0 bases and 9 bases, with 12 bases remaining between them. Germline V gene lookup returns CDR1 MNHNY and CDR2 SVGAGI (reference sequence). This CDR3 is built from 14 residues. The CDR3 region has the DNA TGTGCCAGCAGTTACTCAGGGGGCGGGGGCATTCAGTACTTC. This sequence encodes CASSYSGGGGIQYF.

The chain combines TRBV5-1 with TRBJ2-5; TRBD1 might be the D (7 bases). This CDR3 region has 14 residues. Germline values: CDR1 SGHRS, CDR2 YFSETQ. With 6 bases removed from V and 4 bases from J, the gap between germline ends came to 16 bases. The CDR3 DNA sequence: TGCGCCAGCACCCCCAGGGGGGCTCCAGAGACCCAGTACTTC. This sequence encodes CASTPRGAPETQYF.

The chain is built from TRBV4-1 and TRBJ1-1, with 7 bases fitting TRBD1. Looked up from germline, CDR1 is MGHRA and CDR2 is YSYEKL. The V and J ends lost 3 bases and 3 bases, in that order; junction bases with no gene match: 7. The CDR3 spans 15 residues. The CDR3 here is CASSQGETGYTEAFF. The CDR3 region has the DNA TGCGCCAGCAGCCAGGGAGAGACAGGGTACACTGAAGCTTTCTTT.

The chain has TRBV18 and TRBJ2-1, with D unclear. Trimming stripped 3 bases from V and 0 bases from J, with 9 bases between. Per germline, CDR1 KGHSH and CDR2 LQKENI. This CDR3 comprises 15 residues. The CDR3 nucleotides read TGTGCCAGCTCACCGCGACAAAACTCCTACAATGAGCAGTTCTTC. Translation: CASSPRQNSYNEQFF.

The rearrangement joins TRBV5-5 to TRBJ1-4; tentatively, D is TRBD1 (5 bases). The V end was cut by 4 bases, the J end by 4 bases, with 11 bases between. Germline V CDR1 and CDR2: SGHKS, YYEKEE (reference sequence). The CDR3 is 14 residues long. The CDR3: CASSLGGNNEKLFF. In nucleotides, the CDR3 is TGTGCCAGCAGCCTGGGGGGAAATAATGAAAAACTGTTTTTT.

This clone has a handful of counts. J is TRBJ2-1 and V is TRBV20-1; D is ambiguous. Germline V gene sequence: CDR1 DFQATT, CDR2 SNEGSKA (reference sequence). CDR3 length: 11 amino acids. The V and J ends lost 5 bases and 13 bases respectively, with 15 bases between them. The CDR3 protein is CSAPLNVIQFF. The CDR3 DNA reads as TGCAGTGCTCCTCTTAATGTGATTCAGTTCTTC.

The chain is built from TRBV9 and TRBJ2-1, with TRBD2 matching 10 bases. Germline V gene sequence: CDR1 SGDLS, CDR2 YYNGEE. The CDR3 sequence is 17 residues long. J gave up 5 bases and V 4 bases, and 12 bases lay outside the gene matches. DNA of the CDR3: TGTGCCAGCAGCCTAGGGACCGGGACTAGCGTGGACAATGAGCAGTTCTTC. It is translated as CASSLGTGTSVDNEQFF. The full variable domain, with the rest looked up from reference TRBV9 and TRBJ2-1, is DSGVTQTPKHLITATGQRVTLRCSPRSGDLSVYWYQQSLDQGLQFLIQYYNGEERAKGNILERFSAQQFPDLHSELNLSSLELGDSALYFCASSLGTGTSVDNEQFFGPGTRLTVL.

The CDR3 DNA reads as TGTGCCAGCGGAGGGCACACTGAAGCTTTCTTT. Translating it yields CASGGHTEAFF. The chain recombines TRBV2 with TRBJ1-1; D unresolved. The CDR3 has 11 residues. Per the germline V gene, CDR1 is SNHLY and CDR2 is FYNNEI. Trimming shortened V by 8 bases and J by 3 bases, and 7 bases separated the two germline ends.

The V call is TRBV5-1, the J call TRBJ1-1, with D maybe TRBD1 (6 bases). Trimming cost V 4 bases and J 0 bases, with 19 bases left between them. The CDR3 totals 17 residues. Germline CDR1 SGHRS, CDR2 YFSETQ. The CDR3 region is CASSPGGGSTMNTEAFF. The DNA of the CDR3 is TGCGCCAGCAGCCCCGGAGGGGGGTCAACCATGAACACTGAAGCTTTCTTT.

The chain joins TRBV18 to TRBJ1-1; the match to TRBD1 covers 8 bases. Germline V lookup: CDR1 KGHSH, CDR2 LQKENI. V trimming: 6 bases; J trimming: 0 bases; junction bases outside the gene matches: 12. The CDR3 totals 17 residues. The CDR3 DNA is TGTGCCAGCTCTCTCAGGACAGGGCAACCCTTGAACACTGAAGCTTTCTTT. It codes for CASSLRTGQPLNTEAFF.

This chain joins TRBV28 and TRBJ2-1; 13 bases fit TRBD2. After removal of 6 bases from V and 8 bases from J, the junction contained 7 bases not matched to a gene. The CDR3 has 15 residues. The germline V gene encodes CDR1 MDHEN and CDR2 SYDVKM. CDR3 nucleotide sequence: TGTGCCAGCAGCAGCAGGACTAGCGGGAGTGATGAGCAGTTCTTC. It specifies CASSSRTSGSDEQFF. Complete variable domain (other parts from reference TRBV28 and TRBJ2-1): DVKVTQSSRYLVKRTGEKVFLECVQDMDHENMFWYRQDPGLGLRLIYFSYDVKMKEKGDIPEGYSVSREKKERFSLILESASTNQTSMYLCASSSRTSGSDEQFFGPGTRLTVL.

DNA for the CDR3: TGTGCCAGCAGCTTAACAGGGGGCATTGGCTACACCTTC. This translates into CASSLTGGIGYTF. The chain uses TRBV5-6 and TRBJ1-2, with 9 bases that match TRBD1. The V and J ends lost 2 bases and 7 bases, in that order; junction bases with no gene match: 3. The germline gives CDR1 SGHDT, CDR2 YYEEEE. The CDR3 has 13 amino acids.